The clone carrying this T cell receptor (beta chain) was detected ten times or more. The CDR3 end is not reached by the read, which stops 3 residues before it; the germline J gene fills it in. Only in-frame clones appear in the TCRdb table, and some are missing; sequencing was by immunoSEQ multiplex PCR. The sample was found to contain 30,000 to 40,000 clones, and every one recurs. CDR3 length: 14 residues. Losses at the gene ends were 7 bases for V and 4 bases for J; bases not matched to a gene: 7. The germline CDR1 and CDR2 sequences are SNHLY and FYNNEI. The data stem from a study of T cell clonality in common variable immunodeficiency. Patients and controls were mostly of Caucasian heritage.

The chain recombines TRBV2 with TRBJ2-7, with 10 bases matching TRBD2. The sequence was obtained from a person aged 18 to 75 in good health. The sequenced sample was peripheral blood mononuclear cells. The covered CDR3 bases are TGTGCCAGCAACCCCCGGACTAGCGGATACGAG. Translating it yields CASNPRTSGYE. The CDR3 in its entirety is CASNPRTSGYEQYF.